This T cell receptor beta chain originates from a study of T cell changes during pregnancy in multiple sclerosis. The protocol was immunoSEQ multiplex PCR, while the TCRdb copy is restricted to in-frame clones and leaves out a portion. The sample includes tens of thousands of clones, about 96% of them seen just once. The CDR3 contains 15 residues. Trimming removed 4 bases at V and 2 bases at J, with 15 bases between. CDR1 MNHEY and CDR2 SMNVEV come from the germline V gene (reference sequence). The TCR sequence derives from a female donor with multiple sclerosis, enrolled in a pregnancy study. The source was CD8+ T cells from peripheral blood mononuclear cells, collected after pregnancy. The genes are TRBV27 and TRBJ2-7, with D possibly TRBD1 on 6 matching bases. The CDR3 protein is CASSSPQGSPYEQYF. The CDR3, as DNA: TGTGCCAGCAGTTCTCCACAGGGTTCCCCCTACGAGCAGTACTTC.